The 32 T cell receptor beta chains presented below share a single source sample, sequenced in a study of blood T cells in healthy people across ages. Primers used in a second PCR of about 6 to 12 cycles were a sample-barcoded 5' primer and a J-beta primer mix. TCRdb reprocessed the 5' RACE reads with MiXCR, giving one entry per CDR3 protein. The repertoire has about 1 million distinct CDR3 sequences, less than 50% of them found once; the top ten carry approximately 17%. Sequencing was done on a sample of blood. These receptors originate from a woman aged 60-75 years in good health.

This clonotype turned up a few times. The gene calls are TRBV28 and TRBJ1-4; TRBD1 aligns across 10 bases. This CDR3 spans 12 amino acids. Germline V CDR1 and CDR2: MDHEN, SYDVKM. J gave up 8 bases and V 6 bases, and 0 bases lay outside the gene matches. The CDR3 bases are TGTGCCAGCAGGACAGGGGGCGAAAAACTGTTTTTT. Translation gives CASRTGGEKLFF.

The chain joins TRBV7-2 to TRBJ1-6; D remains unclear. V was cut by 5 bases and J by 7 bases, with 9 bases left in between. Germline V CDR1 and CDR2: SGHTA, FQGNSA. The CDR3 has 13 amino acids. The DNA of the CDR3 is TGTGCCAGCAGCCCCCTGACGAATTCACCCCTCCACTTT. This codes for CASSPLTNSPLHF.

The chain carries TRBV2 and TRBJ2-1, with TRBD2 matching 10 bases. The CDR3 spans 13 residues. Trimming cost V 10 bases and J 9 bases; bases outside gene matches: 9. Per germline, CDR1 SNHLY and CDR2 FYNNEI. The CDR3 DNA sequence: TGTGCCACCACCGGGACTAGCGACAGTGAGCAGTTCTTC. Translation: CATTGTSDSEQFF.

J is TRBJ1-5 and V is TRBV7-2; no clear D gene. From germline, CDR1 is SGHTA and CDR2 FQGNSA. This CDR3 is built from 15 residues. V was trimmed by 5 bases and J by 1 base, leaving 12 bases between them. CDR3 in amino acids: CASSPSGLSNQPQHF. As DNA, the CDR3 is TGTGCCAGCAGCCCGAGTGGGTTGAGCAATCAGCCCCAGCATTTT. The full variable domain, in which reference TRBV7-2 and TRBJ1-5 provide the parts outside the CDR3, is GAGVSQSPSNKVTEKGKDVELRCDPISGHTALYWYRQSLGQGLEFLIYFQGNSAPDKSGLPSDRFSAERTGGSVSTLTIQRTQQEDSAVYLCASSPSGLSNQPQHFGDGTRLSIL.

In this sample, this clonotype turned up a few times. The chain couples TRBV12-3 or TRBV12-4 to TRBJ2-7, with D unresolved. The DNA end lines up better with TRBJ2-5; the J call may be wrong. The CDR3 has 15 amino acids. The CDR3 coding sequence is TGTGCCAGCAGTGACGACATGTTCAAAGGGGAGACCCAGTACTTC. Translated: CASSDDMFKGETQYF.

A few counts support this clonotype. The chain combines TRBV10-3 with TRBJ2-3; no clear D. The germline V gene has CDR1 ENHRY and CDR2 SYGVKD. The CDR3 spans 15 residues. V lost 0 bases, J lost 0 bases, and 7 bases lay in between. CDR3 protein: CAISESSRSTDTQYF. The CDR3 DNA reads TGTGCCATCAGTGAGTCGAGTCGGAGCACAGATACGCAGTATTTT.

The CDR3 protein is CASSGLAGFRGDTQYF. CDR3 sequence (DNA): TGTGCCAGCAGCGGACTAGCGGGATTTCGTGGAGATACGCAGTATTTT. The V and J genes are TRBV6-2 or TRBV6-3 and TRBJ2-3, with 12 nucleotides matching TRBD2. V dropped 6 bases and J dropped 5; count of bases not matched to a gene: 9. Germline CDR1 reads MNHEY; CDR2 reads SVGEGT. The CDR3 consists of 16 residues.

The rearrangement links TRBV5-1 to TRBJ2-3; 8 bases are a match to TRBD2. V shed 0 bases, J shed 1 base, and the junction held 4 bases outside the gene matches. The CDR3 is made up of 16 amino acids. Germline CDR1 SGHRS, CDR2 YFSETQ. Written as DNA, the CDR3 is TGCGCCAGCAGCTTGGTAGCGGGGATGGGCACAGATACGCAGTATTTT. This gives the protein CASSLVAGMGTDTQYF.

About this clonotype itself: Germline and junction disagree at one end, which may indicate a read error. The rearrangement uses TRBV7-9 and TRBJ1-3; possible D gene TRBD1, 6 bases. CDR1 is SEHNR and CDR2 is FQNEAQ in the germline V gene (reference sequence). The CDR3 sequence is 16 residues long. The CDR3 sequence: CASSPPTGNSGSTIYF. CDR3 nucleotide sequence: TGTGCCAGCAGCCCTCCGACAGGAAACTCTGGAAGCACCATATATTTT.

V and J are TRBV15 and TRBJ2-3, with TRBD2 matching over 12 bases. Germline V gene lookup returns CDR1 LNHNV and CDR2 YYDKDF (reference sequence). This CDR3 is 17 amino acids long. The V gene end was trimmed by 5 bases and the J gene end by 2 bases; junction bases not matched to a gene: 8. The CDR3 DNA follows: TGTGCCACCAGCCCGACTAGCGGGAGATCGGTCACAGATACGCAGTATTTT. Protein: CATSPTSGRSVTDTQYF. The whole variable domain, filled in from reference TRBV15 and TRBJ2-3, reads DAMVIQNPRYQVTQFGKPVTLSCSQTLNHNVMYWYQQKSSQAPKLLFHYYDKDFNNEADTPDNFQSRRPNTSFCFLDIRSPGLGDTAMYLCATSPTSGRSVTDTQYFGPGTRLTVL.

This clonotype was seen more than once but under ten times. This chain connects TRBV12-3 or TRBV12-4 to TRBJ2-1; D is possibly TRBD1 (5 bases). The CDR3 length is 13 residues. V dropped 7 bases and J dropped 9 bases, with 16 bases sitting between them. CDR3 protein: CASTAPTVREQFF. Here the CDR3 DNA reads TGTGCCAGCACGGCCCCGACAGTCCGTGAGCAGTTCTTC.

This clonotype showed up just a few times. V is TRBV6-1 and J is TRBJ1-5; tentatively, D is TRBD1 (5 bases). Looked up from germline, CDR1 is MNHNS and CDR2 is SASEGT. Trimming pared 3 bases from V and 1 base from J, leaving 10 bases between. This CDR3 spans 15 amino acids. CDR3 sequence (DNA): TGTGCCAGCAGTGACAGTAGGGGAAGCAATCAGCCCCAGCATTTT. It translates to CASSDSRGSNQPQHF.

This clonotype was recorded a few times. V usage is TRBV12-3 or TRBV12-4 and J usage is TRBJ1-2; 8 nucleotides line up with TRBD1. This CDR3 has 15 amino acids. V trimming: 7 bases; J trimming: 7 bases; junction bases outside the gene matches: 14. The CDR3 is CASTLGQGGRGGYTF. For the CDR3, the DNA is TGTGCCAGCACCCTAGGACAGGGAGGGCGGGGTGGCTACACCTTC.

The chain employs TRBV12-3 or TRBV12-4 and TRBJ2-7; D not resolved. The CDR3 consists of 12 residues. V shed 6 bases and J shed 3 bases, with 9 bases lying between them. DNA for the CDR3: TGTGCCAGCAGCCCTATCATCTACGAGCAGTACTTC. This translates into CASSPIIYEQYF.

This clonotype has ten or more counts. The rearrangement links TRBV20-1 to TRBJ2-1; D is possibly TRBD2 (5 bases). Germline-derived CDR1 and CDR2 are DFQATT and SNEGSKA (reference sequence). The CDR3 is made up of 12 amino acids. V gave up 6 bases and J gave up 10 bases, with 16 bases separating them. Here the CDR3 reads CSAQSGLREQFF. The CDR3 nucleotides are TGCAGTGCCCAGAGCGGCCTTAGGGAGCAGTTCTTC.

This clonotype has only a few counts. The rearrangement links TRBV29-1 to TRBJ2-2, with 8 bases lining up with TRBD2. CDR1 and CDR2 from the germline V gene are SQVTM and ANQGSEA. The CDR3 consists of 15 residues. The ends lost 5 bases at V and 7 bases at J; junction bases unmatched: 12. The CDR3: CSVRGAGDQSGELFF. In DNA, the CDR3 is TGCAGCGTTCGGGGAGCGGGAGATCAAAGCGGGGAGCTGTTTTTT.

This clonotype was detected only a few times. This may arise from a read error, as a much more abundant clone is one base away. This chain connects TRBV12-3 or TRBV12-4 to TRBJ1-2; 7 positions match TRBD1. CDR3 length: 13 residues. V dropped 3 bases and J dropped 4; count of bases not matched to a gene: 2. The CDR3 loop is CASSLGQIYGYTF. The CDR3 DNA follows: TGTGCCAGCAGTTTGGGACAGATCTATGGCTACACCTTC.

The chain combines TRBV20-1 with TRBJ1-5, with D hard to call. Looked up from germline, CDR1 is DFQATT and CDR2 is SNEGSKA (reference sequence). The CDR3 sequence is 12 residues long. Between the trimmed V and J ends, which lost 3 bases and 6 bases, there was a span of 9 bases. This chain's CDR3 is CSARMGGQPQHF. DNA of the CDR3: TGCAGTGCTAGGATGGGCGGTCAGCCCCAGCATTTT.

This clonotype was seen only a few times. V and J are TRBV18 and TRBJ2-7; either TRBD1 or TRBD2 may fit D (5 bases each). The end of the DNA is better explained by TRBJ2-5, so the J call may be wrong. Germline loops: CDR1 KGHSH, CDR2 LQKENI. The length of the CDR3 is 15 residues. The DNA for the CDR3 is TGTGCCAGCTCACCACTCGGCCGGGACCGGGAGACCCAGTACTTC. Translated, it gives CASSPLGRDRETQYF.

The chain links TRBV6-1 to TRBJ2-4, with a possible D match to TRBD1 (5 bases). CDR1 and CDR2 (germline): MNHNS, SASEGT. The CDR3 is 15 amino acids. V gave up 3 bases and J gave up 0 bases, with 9 bases separating them. CDR3 sequence (DNA): TGTGCCAGCAGTGATGCAGGGATAGCCAAAAACATTCAGTACTTC. It specifies CASSDAGIAKNIQYF.

The genes are TRBV10-3 and TRBJ2-7; D is possibly TRBD1 (6 bases). The CDR3 is 17 amino acids. Germline-derived CDR1 and CDR2 are ENHRY and SYGVKD. The V end was cut by 0 bases, the J end by 1 base, with 16 bases between. The CDR3 region is CAISESLTGLRSYEQYF. The CDR3 nucleotides are TGTGCCATCAGTGAGTCCCTAACAGGGTTACGGTCCTACGAGCAGTACTTC.

V and J are TRBV7-2 and TRBJ2-3; 8 positions agree with TRBD2. The germline V gene has CDR1 SGHTA and CDR2 FQGNSA. Trimming removed 0 bases from V and 1 base from J; junction bases left unmatched: 3. The CDR3 spans 16 residues. The CDR3 loop reads CASSLAPAGGTDTQYF. In DNA form, the CDR3 reads TGTGCCAGCAGCTTAGCCCCAGCGGGGGGCACAGATACGCAGTATTTT.

In the case of this clonotype: A much larger clone differs by one base, so this may be a read error. The chain couples TRBV7-9 to TRBJ2-5, with a weak D call TRBD1 (5 bases). The V and J ends lost 5 bases and 0 bases respectively, with 10 bases between them. Germline-derived CDR1 and CDR2 are SEHNR and FQNEAQ (reference sequence). This CDR3 spans 14 amino acids. The DNA for the CDR3 is TGTGCCAGCAGCCATGGCAGGGACCAAGAGACCCAGTACTTC. As protein: CASSHGRDQETQYF.

The J gene is TRBJ2-3, the V gene TRBV20-1; D is perhaps TRBD1 (5 bases). CDR1 is DFQATT and CDR2 is SNEGSKA in the germline V gene (reference sequence). The CDR3 spans 13 residues. V gave up 4 bases and J gave up 2 bases, with 10 bases separating them. CDR3 loop: CSAKRGLTDTQYF. CDR3 bases: TGCAGTGCTAAAAGGGGCCTCACAGATACGCAGTATTTT.

This clonotype was observed a few times. The chain has TRBV4-1 and TRBJ2-2, with 7 bases lining up with TRBD1. From germline, CDR1 is MGHRA and CDR2 YSYEKL. V dropped 1 base and J dropped 6; count of bases not matched to a gene: 5. The CDR3 spans 15 residues. CDR3 protein: CASSQGQGVAGELFF. In DNA form, the CDR3 reads TGCGCCAGCAGCCAAGGTCAGGGGGTGGCCGGGGAGCTGTTTTTT.

Written as DNA, the CDR3 is TGTGCCAGCAGTTCACAATCGATTACGGGGAGTGCTTATGGCTACACCTTC. Amino acids: CASSSQSITGSAYGYTF. V and J are TRBV28 and TRBJ1-2, with D uncertain. CDR1 MDHEN and CDR2 SYDVKM come from the germline V gene. The CDR3 has 17 amino acids. V lost 4 bases, J lost 5 bases, and 23 bases lay in between.

The J gene is TRBJ2-4, the V gene TRBV21-1; the DNA was not used to check the table's D call, TRBD1. The end of the DNA fits TRBJ2-7 better, so the J call may be wrong. TRBV21-1 represents a pseudogene. CDR3 length: 16 amino acids. The CDR3 spells CASNPHWRPRGYEQYF. DNA of the CDR3: TGTGCCAGCAACCCGCACTGGCGCCCGAGAGGCTACGAGCAGTACTTC.

The sample holds a few counts of this clonotype. The chain joins TRBV5-1 to TRBJ2-4, with 7 positions matching TRBD1. The V segment lost 0 bases and the J segment 6 bases; nucleotides outside the gene matches: 6. CDR3 length: 15 residues. Germline V lookup: CDR1 SGHRS, CDR2 YFSETQ. As DNA, the CDR3 is TGCGCCAGCAGCTTGGAACAGGGGCGTACAAACATTCAGTACTTC. It codes for CASSLEQGRTNIQYF.

This clonotype was seen more than once but under ten times. At one boundary the junction diverges from the germline segment, which might be a read error. The rearrangement uses TRBV11-2 and TRBJ1-4, with D possibly TRBD1 on 5 matching bases. Germline CDR1 reads SGHAT; CDR2 reads FQNNGV. The CDR3 has 14 amino acids. CDR3 bases: TGTGCCAGCAGCTTAGGTAGCAGGGATGAAAAGCTGTTTTTT. The encoded protein is CASSLGSRDEKLFF. The complete variable domain, with remaining parts taken from reference TRBV11-2 and TRBJ1-4, reads EAGVAQSPRYKIIEKRQSVAFWCNPISGHATLYWYQQILGQGPKLLIQFQNNGVVDDSQLPKDRFSAERLKGVDSTLKIQPAKLEDSAVYLCASSLGSRDEKLFFGSGTQLSVL.

This clonotype has more than one count but fewer than ten. The rearrangement uses TRBV6-5 and TRBJ2-5; the match to TRBD1 covers 8 bases. The tail of the sequence fits TRBJ2-7 better, so the J call may be wrong. The CDR3 has 16 residues. Germline lookup yields CDR1 MNHEY and CDR2 SVGAGI. CDR3 sequence (DNA): TGTGCCAGCAGTTACTGGACAGGGCGTTCAACCTACGAGCAGTACTTC. It codes for CASSYWTGRSTYEQYF.

This clonotype was observed many times. The V and J genes are TRBV20-1 and TRBJ2-7; D perhaps matches TRBD1 (7 bases). This CDR3 has 15 residues. V was pared by 0 bases and J by 7 bases, with 19 bases between. Germline V gives CDR1 DFQATT, CDR2 SNEGSKA (reference sequence). The CDR3 bases are TGCAGTGCTAGAGATAGGGCAGGGGGACTGAGGGAGCAGTACTTC. Translated, it gives CSARDRAGGLREQYF.

This clonotype was observed a handful of times. The junction departs from germline at one end; a sequencing error may be responsible. The V call is TRBV28, the J call TRBJ2-1; D remains ambiguous. The CDR3 spans 12 residues. The V gene's germline CDR1 is MDHEN and CDR2 SYDVKM. CDR3 in amino acids: CATSEVSDEQFF. The CDR3 DNA follows: TGTGCCACCAGTGAGGTGAGCGATGAGCAGTTCTTC. The variable domain in full, with the rest retrieved from reference TRBV28 and TRBJ2-1, is DVKVTQSSRYLVKRTGEKVFLECVQDMDHENMFWYRQDPGLGLRLIYFSYDVKMKEKGDIPEGYSVSREKKERFSLILESASTNQTSMYLCATSEVSDEQFFGPGTRLTVL.